A single sample is the source of the 18 T cell receptor beta chains below, sequenced in a study of T cells in Graves' hyperthyroidism and ophthalmopathy. The investigators amplified TCR beta CDR3 regions from RNA transcripts. HTBI primers were employed in a first-round RT-PCR of the TCR CDR3. TCRdb recomputed calls from the multiplex PCR reads with MiXCR, one row per CDR3 protein. The sample records roughly 840,000 distinct CDR3 sequences, roughly 40% being singletons. The material sequenced was blood. The receptors stem from a man in his late teens or twenties with Graves' hyperthyroidism.

The CDR3 nucleotides are TGTGCCAGCAGAGATCGGGTCCCCGAAAAACTGTTTTTT. It yields the protein CASRDRVPEKLFF. The rearrangement joins TRBV25-1 to TRBJ1-4; D gene ambiguous. CDR1 and CDR2 from the germline V gene are MGHDK and SYGVNS. CDR3 length: 13 amino acids. The V and J ends lost 6 bases and 8 bases respectively, with 13 bases between them. Full variable domain (missing parts from reference TRBV25-1 and TRBJ1-4): EADIYQTPRYLVIGTGKKITLECSQTMGHDKMYWYQQDPGMELHLIHYSYGVNSTEKGDLSSESTVSRIRTEHFPLTLESARPSHTSQYLCASRDRVPEKLFFGSGTQLSVL.

The rearrangement uses TRBV2 and TRBJ2-5; 11 bases fit TRBD2. Germline CDR1 is SNHLY and CDR2 is FYNNEI. CDR3 length equals 15 residues. The trim removed 9 bases at V and 0 bases at J, leaving 6 bases unmatched. The CDR3 DNA follows: TGTGCCAGTTCCAGGACTAGCGGGTACCAAGAGACCCAGTACTTC. Protein product: CASSRTSGYQETQYF.

Regarding this clonotype: The CDR3 carries no conserved terminal phenylalanine or tryptophan, so it likely arises from a read error. J is TRBJ1-1 and V is TRBV20-1; D is uncertain. The V end lost 2 bases, the J end lost 4 bases, and 20 bases lay between the germline ends. The CDR3 totals 16 residues. Germline V lookup: CDR1 DFQATT, CDR2 SNEGSKA (reference sequence). The CDR3 here is CSARPPMGSVLTEAFC. In DNA form, the CDR3 reads TGCAGTGCTAGACCCCCTATGGGCAGCGTCCTCACTGAAGCTTTCTGT.

The chain carries TRBV5-1 and TRBJ2-5, with D perhaps TRBD1 (8 bases). The germline V and J ends were trimmed by 4 bases and 2 bases, with 18 bases remaining between them. This CDR3 region has 16 residues. In germline, CDR1 is SGHRS, CDR2 YFSETQ. This chain's CDR3 is CASSRGQERDQETQYF. The CDR3 coding sequence is TGCGCCAGCAGCCGGGGACAGGAGCGGGATCAAGAGACCCAGTACTTC.

As concerns this clonotype: Just one base apart from a much larger clone, this may be a read error. The rearrangement links TRBV10-3 to TRBJ2-7; 7 bases are shared with TRBD1. The CDR3 is 14 amino acids. CDR1 and CDR2 (germline): ENHRY, SYGVKD. The CDR3 region has the DNA TGTGCCATCAGTGAGGAGACAGGGCCCTACGAGCAGTGCTTC. This sequence encodes CAISEETGPYEQCF.

On this clonotype: Relative to the germline gene, one junction end is altered; a read error may explain this. This chain links TRBV10-3 with TRBJ1-5; no firm D call. In germline, CDR1 is ENHRY, CDR2 SYGVKD. The CDR3 length is 13 residues. The CDR3 DNA is TGTGCCAGCAGTCCCGACGTTTTGTCGCCCCAGCATTTT. Translating gives CASSPDVLSPQHF.

This clonotype was seen ten or more times. The chain uses TRBV15 and TRBJ2-7; 9 nucleotides align to TRBD1. Losses at the gene ends were 1 base for V and 2 bases for J; bases not matched to a gene: 3. The V gene's germline CDR1 is LNHNV and CDR2 YYDKDF (reference sequence). This CDR3 is built from 15 residues. The CDR3 DNA sequence: TGTGCCACCAGCAGAGCAGGGACAGGGACCTACGAGCAGTACTTC. Encoded protein: CATSRAGTGTYEQYF.

This clonotype has a count of ten or more. The genes are TRBV7-8 and TRBJ2-7; D tentatively fits TRBD1 or TRBD2 (5 bases each). V was pared by 0 bases and J by 0 bases, with 15 bases between. This CDR3 is built from 17 residues. Germline values: CDR1 SGHVS, CDR2 FQNEAQ. The CDR3 nucleotides are TGTGCCAGCAGCTTAGCGATTTCCGGGACCGTCTCCTACGAGCAGTACTTC. Encoded protein: CASSLAISGTVSYEQYF.

In this sample, this clonotype turned up a few times. The chain uses TRBV6-5 and TRBJ1-2; maybe TRBD1 (5 bases). Germline CDR1 is MNHEY and CDR2 is SVGAGI. The CDR3 covers 13 residues. The V gene lost 5 bases and the J gene lost 3 bases, with 10 bases spanning the gap. The CDR3 nucleotides are TGTGCCAGCAGTGAACAACAGGACTATGGCTACACCTTC. This codes for CASSEQQDYGYTF.

The chain has TRBV29-1 and TRBJ2-3; D uncertain. Trimming took 7 bases from V and 0 from J, leaving 17 bases between them. The CDR3 is 15 amino acids. CDR1 and CDR2 from the germline V gene are SQVTM and ANQGSEA. The CDR3 is CSANPTWVSTDTQYF. As DNA, the CDR3 is TGCAGCGCTAATCCCACGTGGGTTAGCACAGATACGCAGTATTTT.

As concerns this clonotype: A read error may account for a junction end that differs from germline. The V call is TRBV19, the J call TRBJ1-2; D not resolved. Germline loops: CDR1 LNHDA, CDR2 SQIVND (reference sequence). The CDR3 sequence is 13 residues long. For the CDR3, the DNA is TGTGCCGGTAGTGAGGACTGGTACTATGGCTACACCTTC. Translated: CAGSEDWYYGYTF.

The CDR3 DNA reads TGTGCCAGCAGTGATGGCGGGAGTGGTGTTTACGAGCAGTACTTC. Translating it yields CASSDGGSGVYEQYF. The rearrangement joins TRBV6-1 to TRBJ2-7, with TRBD2 matching over 7 bases. Germline CDR1 MNHNS, CDR2 SASEGT. The length of the CDR3 is 15 residues. Trimming took 3 bases from V and 4 from J; bases not matched to a gene: 9.

The CDR3 protein is CASTFGRYNGYTF. The CDR3 DNA sequence: TGTGCCAGCACATTTGGACGGTACAATGGCTACACCTTC. The chain uses TRBV3-1 and TRBJ1-2, with D unresolved. Between the trimmed V and J ends, which lost 7 bases and 6 bases, there was a span of 15 bases. CDR1 is LGHDT and CDR2 is YNNKEL in the germline V gene (reference sequence). This CDR3 comprises 13 residues.

This clonotype turned up a few times. The CDR3 loop reads CASSLQVASTNSPLHF. The CDR3 DNA sequence: TGTGCCAGCAGCTTGCAGGTCGCCTCCACTAATTCACCCCTCCACTTT. The V and J genes are TRBV7-2 and TRBJ1-6, with D hard to call. V gave up 3 bases and J gave up 6 bases, with 15 bases separating them. The CDR3 spans 16 residues. Looked up from germline, CDR1 is SGHTA and CDR2 is FQGNSA.

This clonotype was observed a handful of times. The chain carries TRBV12-3 or TRBV12-4 and TRBJ1-6; unclear D gene. CDR3 size: 12 residues. V was clipped by 6 bases and J by 15 bases, with 15 bases between them. CDR3 DNA sequence: TGTGCCAGCAGACTTCCGAACGGGGACCTCCACTTT. Amino acid sequence: CASRLPNGDLHF.

This clonotype was recorded many times. The chain uses TRBV6-5 and TRBJ1-2; a possible D gene is TRBD1 (5 bases). The ends were cut back, 7 bases at V and 4 bases at J, with 7 bases in the middle. Germline CDR1 MNHEY, CDR2 SVGAGI. This CDR3 comprises 11 residues. The CDR3 protein is CASKGSYGYTF. CDR3 in DNA: TGTGCCAGCAAGGGGTCCTATGGCTACACCTTC.

V gene TRBV5-1 combines with J gene TRBJ2-2; D ambiguous. The CDR3 totals 14 residues. CDR1 and CDR2 (germline): SGHRS, YFSETQ. Trimming took off 1 base at V and 4 bases at J, with 8 bases between the two ends. CDR3 in DNA: TGCGCCAGCAGCTTGACGATAAGCACCGGGGAGCTGTTTTTT. It yields the protein CASSLTISTGELFF.

J is TRBJ2-7 and V is TRBV2; 10 bases line up with TRBD2. CDR1 is SNHLY and CDR2 is FYNNEI in the germline V gene. V lost 4 bases, J lost 5 bases, and 8 bases stayed unmatched. The CDR3 is 15 amino acids. This CDR3 is CASSVLAGDPNEQYF. The CDR3 coding sequence is TGTGCCAGCAGTGTTCTAGCGGGAGATCCCAACGAGCAGTACTTC.